This record concerns one TCR beta chain sequence. The antigen is undetermined. Trimming removed 3 bases from V and 5 bases from J; junction bases left unmatched: 9. Germline CDR1 is MDHEN and CDR2 is SYDVKM. There are 15 residues in the CDR3. TCRdb's copy holds only in-frame clones and misses some; the assay was immunoSEQ multiplex PCR. The sample records 45,000 to 50,000 clones, about nine tenths being singletons. This record comes from a study of OX40 agonist ivuxolimab in advanced cancers. Study findings and constraints: Individuals who were partial responders at 0.1-3.0 mg/kg had clonal expansion that ranked among the lowest.

Specimen: CD4+ or CD8+ T cells sorted from blood, collected in a trial of the OX40 agonist ivuxolimab. The TCR sequence derives from an adult with an advanced solid tumor such as melanoma, head and neck, liver or kidney cancer. V usage is TRBV28 and J usage is TRBJ2-5, with 7 bases aligning to TRBD1. CDR3 region: CASSFGTGVGETQYF. The CDR3 nucleotides are TGTGCCAGCAGTTTCGGTACAGGGGTAGGGGAGACCCAGTACTTC.